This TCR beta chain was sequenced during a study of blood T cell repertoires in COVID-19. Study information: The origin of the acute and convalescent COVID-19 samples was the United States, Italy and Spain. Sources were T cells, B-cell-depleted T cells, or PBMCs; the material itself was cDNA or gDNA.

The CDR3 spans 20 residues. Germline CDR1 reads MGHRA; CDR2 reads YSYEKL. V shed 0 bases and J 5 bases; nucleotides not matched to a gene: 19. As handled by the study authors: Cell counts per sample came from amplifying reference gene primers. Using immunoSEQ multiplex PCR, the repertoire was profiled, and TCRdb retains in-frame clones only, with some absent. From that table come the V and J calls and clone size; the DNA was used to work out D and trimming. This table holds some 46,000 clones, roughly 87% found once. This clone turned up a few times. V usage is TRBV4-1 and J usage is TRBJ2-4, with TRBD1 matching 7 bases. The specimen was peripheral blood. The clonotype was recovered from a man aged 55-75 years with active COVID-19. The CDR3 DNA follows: TGCGCCAGCAGCCAAGATAGTATTGTAGGCAGTCGCGACAGGGAAAACATTCAGTACTTC. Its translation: CASSQDSIVGSRDRENIQYF.